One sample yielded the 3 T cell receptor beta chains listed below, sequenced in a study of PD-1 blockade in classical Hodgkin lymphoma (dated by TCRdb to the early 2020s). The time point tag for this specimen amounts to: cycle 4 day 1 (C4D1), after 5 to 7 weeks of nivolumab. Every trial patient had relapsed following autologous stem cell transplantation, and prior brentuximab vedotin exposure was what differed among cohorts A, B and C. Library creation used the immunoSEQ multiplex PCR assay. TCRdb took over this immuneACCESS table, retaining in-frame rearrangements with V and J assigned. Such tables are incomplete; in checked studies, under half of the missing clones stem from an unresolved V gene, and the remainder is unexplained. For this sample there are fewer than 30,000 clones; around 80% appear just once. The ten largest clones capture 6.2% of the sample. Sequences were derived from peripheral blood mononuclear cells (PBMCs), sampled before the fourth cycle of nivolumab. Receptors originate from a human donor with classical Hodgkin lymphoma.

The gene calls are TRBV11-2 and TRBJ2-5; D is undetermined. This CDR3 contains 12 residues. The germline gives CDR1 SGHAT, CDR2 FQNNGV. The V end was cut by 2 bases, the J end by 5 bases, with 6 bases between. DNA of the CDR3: TGTGCCAGCAGCTTACATCACGAGACCCAGTACTTC. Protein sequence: CASSLHHETQYF.

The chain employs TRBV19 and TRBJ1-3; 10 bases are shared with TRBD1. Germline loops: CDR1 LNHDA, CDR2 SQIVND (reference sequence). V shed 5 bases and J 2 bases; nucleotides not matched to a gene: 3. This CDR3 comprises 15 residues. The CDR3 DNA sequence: TGTGCCAGTAGTCTCGGGACAGGGGCTGGAAACACCATATATTTT. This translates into CASSLGTGAGNTIYF. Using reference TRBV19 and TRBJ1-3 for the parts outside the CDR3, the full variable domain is DGGITQSPKYLFRKEGQNVTLSCEQNLNHDAMYWYRQDPGQGLRLIYYSQIVNDFQKGDIAEGYSVSREKKESFPLTVTSAQKNPTAFYLCASSLGTGAGNTIYFGEGSWLTVV.

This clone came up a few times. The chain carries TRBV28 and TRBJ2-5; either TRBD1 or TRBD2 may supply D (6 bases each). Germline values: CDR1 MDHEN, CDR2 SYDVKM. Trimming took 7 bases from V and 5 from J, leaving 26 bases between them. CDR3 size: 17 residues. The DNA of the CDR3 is TGTGCCAGCACAAACCCCTGGGGGCGGGACGTGGTGGAGACCCAGTACTTC. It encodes CASTNPWGRDVVETQYF.